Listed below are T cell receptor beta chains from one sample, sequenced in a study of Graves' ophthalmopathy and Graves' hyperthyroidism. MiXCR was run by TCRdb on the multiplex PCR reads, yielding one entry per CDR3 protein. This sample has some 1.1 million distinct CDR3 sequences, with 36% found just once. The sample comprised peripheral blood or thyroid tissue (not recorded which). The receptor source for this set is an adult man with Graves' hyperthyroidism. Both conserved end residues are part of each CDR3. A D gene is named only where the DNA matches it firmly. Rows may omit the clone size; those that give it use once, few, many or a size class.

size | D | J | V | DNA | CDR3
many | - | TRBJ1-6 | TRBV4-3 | TGCGCCAGCAGCCAGGAAAGGCGGGACTCACCCCTCCACTTT | CASSQERRDSPLHF
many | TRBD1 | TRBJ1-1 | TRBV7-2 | TGTGCCAGCAGCCACGGGACAGACACTGAAGCTTTCTTT | CASSHGTDTEAFF
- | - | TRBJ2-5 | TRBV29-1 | TGCAGCGTTGAAGCCCAGGGGGGCCAAGAGACCCAGTACTTC | CSVEAQGGQETQYF
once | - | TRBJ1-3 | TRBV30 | TGTGCCTGGATTCTTGGAAACACCATATATTTT | CAWILGNTIYF
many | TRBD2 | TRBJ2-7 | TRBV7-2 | TGTGCCAGCAGCTCGGGACTAGCGGGAGTCGAGCAGTACTTC | CASSSGLAGVEQYF
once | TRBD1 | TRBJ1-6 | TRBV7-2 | TGTGCCAGCAGCGACGACAGGGGTTTGAGTTCACCCCTCCACTTT | CASSDDRGLSSPLHF
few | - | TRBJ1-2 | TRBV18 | TGTGCCAGCTCACCAGGGAACTCTGAGTATGGCTACACCTTC | CASSPGNSEYGYTF
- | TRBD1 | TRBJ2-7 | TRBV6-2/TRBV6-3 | TGTGCCAGCTTGGGCAGGGGGACATACGAGCAGTACTTC | CASLGRGTYEQYF
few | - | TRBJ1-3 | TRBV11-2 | TGTGCCAGCAGCTGGCCGCAGTCAAAGGCGAGCTCTGGAAACACCATATATTTT | CASSWPQSKASSGNTIYF
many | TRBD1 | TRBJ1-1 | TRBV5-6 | TGTGCCAGCACCCTCTCGACAGGGGGGACTGAAGCTTTCTTT | CASTLSTGGTEAFF
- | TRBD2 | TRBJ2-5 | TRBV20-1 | TGCAGTGCTAATCCGGGACTAGCGGAAGAGACCCAGTACTTC | CSANPGLAEETQYF
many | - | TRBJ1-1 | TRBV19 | TGTGCCAGTAGTATAGCGCGGGAGAAGTTGAACACTGAAGCTTTCTTT | CASSIAREKLNTEAFF
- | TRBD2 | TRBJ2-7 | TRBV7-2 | TGTGCCAGCAGCCCTTGGACTAGCGGAAACTACGAGCAGTACTTC | CASSPWTSGNYEQYF
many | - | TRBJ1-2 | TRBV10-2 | TGCGCCAGCAGTGAGCCGGACTATGGCTACACCTTC | CASSEPDYGYTF
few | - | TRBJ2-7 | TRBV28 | TGTGCCAGCAGTTTCCGGGGGCGGCCCTACGAGCAGTACTTC | CASSFRGRPYEQYF
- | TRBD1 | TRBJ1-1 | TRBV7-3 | TGTGCCAGCAGCCCAGGGGACAGCGGAATGAACACTGAAGCTTTCTTT | CASSPGDSGMNTEAFF
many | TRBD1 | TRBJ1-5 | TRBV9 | TGTGCCAGCAGCCCAGGATCCGGGACAGGGATTCAGCCCCAGCATTTT | CASSPGSGTGIQPQHF
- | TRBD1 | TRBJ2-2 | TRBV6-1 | TGTGCCAGCCGAGGGACAGGTGCCTCCAGGGAGCTGTTTTTT | CASRGTGASRELFF
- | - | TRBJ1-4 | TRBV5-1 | TGCGCCAGCAGCCCGGGACACTCACTAAGTGAAAAACTGTTTTTT | CASSPGHSLSEKLFF
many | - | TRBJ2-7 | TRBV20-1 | TGCAGTGCGGACGGATTATACGAGCAGTACTTC | CSADGLYEQYF
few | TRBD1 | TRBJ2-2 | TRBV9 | TGTGCCAGCAGCGTTCCCCGGGACAGAACGAACACCGGGGAGCTGTTTTTT | CASSVPRDRTNTGELFF
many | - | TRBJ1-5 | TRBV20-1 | TGCAGTGCTATGGGGCAGTACGTGAATCAGCCCCAGCATTTT | CSAMGQYVNQPQHF
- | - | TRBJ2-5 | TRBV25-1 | TGTGCCAGCAGTCCTCCGGGACAACTCAAGAGAGAGACCCAGTACTTC | CASSPPGQLKRETQYF
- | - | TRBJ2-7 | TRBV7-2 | TGTGCCAGCAGCCCACAGGGAGTCGACGAGCAGAACTTC | CASSPQGVDEQNF
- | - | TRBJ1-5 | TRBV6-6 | TGTGCCAGCAGTATTGCAGGGTTGGGTCAGCCCCAGCATTTT | CASSIAGLGQPQHF
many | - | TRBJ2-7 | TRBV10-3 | TGTGCCATCAGTGTTCCTAGCCGCAAGTACGAGCAGTACTTC | CAISVPSRKYEQYF
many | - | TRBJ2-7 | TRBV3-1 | TGTGCCAGCAGTCAGGGACCCTACGAGCAGTACTTC | CASSQGPYEQYF
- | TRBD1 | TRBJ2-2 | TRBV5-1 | TGCGCCAGCAGCCTTGTAGGGGACAGTAACACCGGGGAGCTGTTTTTT | CASSLVGDSNTGELFF
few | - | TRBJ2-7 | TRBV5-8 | TGTGCCAGCAGCCGAGCAGGGTGGACGATACGAGAGCAGTACTTC | CASSRAGWTIREQYF
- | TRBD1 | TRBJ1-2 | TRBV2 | TGTGCCAGCTCACCAGAACAGGGAGGGGGCCGCTATGGCTACACCTTC | CASSPEQGGGRYGYTF
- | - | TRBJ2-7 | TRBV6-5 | TGTGCCAGCAGGACTGAGTATGACTCCTACGAGCAGTACTTC | CASRTEYDSYEQYF
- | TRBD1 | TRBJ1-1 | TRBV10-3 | TGTGCTAGAGATCCTAGGACAGGGGGAGCCGAGGAAGCTTTCTTT | CARDPRTGGAEEAFF
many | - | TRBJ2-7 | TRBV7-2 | TGTGCCAGCAGCTTAGCCCCCCGGGACAAGGTTTCCTACGAGCAGTACTTC | CASSLAPRDKVSYEQYF
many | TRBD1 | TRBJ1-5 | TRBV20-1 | TGCAGTGCCCCCTGGACAGGATACAATCAGCCCCAGCATTTT | CSAPWTGYNQPQHF
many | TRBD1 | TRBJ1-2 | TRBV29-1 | TGCAGCGTTGTACCGCAGGGGGCGACTTATGGCTACACCTTC | CSVVPQGATYGYTF
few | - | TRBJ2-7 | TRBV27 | TGTGCCAGCAGCGCCGGGATACGATACTACGAGCAGTACTTC | CASSAGIRYYEQYF
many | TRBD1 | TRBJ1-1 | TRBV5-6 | TGTGCCAGCAGCCCCGTGGACAGGGACACTGAAGCTTTCTTT | CASSPVDRDTEAFF
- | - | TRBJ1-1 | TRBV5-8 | TGTGCCAGCACCTGGGGGGGGATGAACACTGAAGCTTTCTTT | CASTWGGMNTEAFF